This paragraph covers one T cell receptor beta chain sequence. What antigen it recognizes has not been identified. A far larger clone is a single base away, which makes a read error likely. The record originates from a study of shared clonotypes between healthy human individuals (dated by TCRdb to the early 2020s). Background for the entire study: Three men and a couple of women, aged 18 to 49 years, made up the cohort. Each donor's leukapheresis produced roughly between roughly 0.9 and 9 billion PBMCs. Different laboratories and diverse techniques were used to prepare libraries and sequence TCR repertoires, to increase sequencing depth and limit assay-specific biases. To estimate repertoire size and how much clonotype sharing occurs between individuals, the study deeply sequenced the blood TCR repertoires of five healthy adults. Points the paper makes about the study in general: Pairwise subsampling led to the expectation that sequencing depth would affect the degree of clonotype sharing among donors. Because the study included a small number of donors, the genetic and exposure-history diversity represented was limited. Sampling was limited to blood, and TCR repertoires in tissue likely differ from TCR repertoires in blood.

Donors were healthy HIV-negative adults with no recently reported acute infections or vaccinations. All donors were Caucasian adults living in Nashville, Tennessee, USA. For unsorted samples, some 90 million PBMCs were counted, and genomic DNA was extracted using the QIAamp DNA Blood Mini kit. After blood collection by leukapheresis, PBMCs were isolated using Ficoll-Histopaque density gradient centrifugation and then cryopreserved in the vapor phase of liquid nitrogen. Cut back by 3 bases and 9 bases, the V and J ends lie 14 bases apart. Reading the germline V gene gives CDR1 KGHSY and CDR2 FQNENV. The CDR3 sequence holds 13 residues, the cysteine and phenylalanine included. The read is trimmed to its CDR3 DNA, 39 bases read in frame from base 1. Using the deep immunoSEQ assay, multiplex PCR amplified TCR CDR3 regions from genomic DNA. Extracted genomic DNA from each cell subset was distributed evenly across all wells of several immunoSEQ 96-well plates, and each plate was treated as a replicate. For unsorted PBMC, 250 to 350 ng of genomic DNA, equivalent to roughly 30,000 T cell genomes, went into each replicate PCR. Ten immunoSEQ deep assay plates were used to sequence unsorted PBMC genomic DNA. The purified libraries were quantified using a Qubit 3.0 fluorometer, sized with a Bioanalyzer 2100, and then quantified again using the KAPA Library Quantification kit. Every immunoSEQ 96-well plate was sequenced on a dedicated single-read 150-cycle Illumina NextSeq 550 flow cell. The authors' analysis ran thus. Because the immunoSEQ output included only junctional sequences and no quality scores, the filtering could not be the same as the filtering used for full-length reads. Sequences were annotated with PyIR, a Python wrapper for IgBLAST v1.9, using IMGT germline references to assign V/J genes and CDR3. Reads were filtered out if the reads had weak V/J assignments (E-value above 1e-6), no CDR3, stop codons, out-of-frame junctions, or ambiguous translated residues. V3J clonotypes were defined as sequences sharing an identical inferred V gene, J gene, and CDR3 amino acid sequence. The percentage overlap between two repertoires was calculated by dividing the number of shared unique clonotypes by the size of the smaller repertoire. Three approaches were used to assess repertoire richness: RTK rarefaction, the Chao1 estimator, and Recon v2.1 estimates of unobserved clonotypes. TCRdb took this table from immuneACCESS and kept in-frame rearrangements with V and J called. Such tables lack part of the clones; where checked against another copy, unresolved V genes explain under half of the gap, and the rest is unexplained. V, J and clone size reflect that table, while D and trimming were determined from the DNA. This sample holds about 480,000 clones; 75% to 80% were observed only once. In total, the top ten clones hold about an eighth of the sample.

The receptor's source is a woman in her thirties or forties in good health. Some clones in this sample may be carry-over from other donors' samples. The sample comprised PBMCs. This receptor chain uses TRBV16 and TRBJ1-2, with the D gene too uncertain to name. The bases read TGTGCCAGCAGCCATTCCTCGGGAAGTAGCTACACCTTC. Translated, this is CASSHSSGSSYTF. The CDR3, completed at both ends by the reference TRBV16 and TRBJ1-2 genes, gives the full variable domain GEEVAQTPKHLVRGEGQKAKLYCAPIKGHSYVFWYQQVLKNEFKFLISFQNENVFDETGMPKERFSAKCLPNSPCSLEIQATKLEDSAVYFCASSHSSGSSYTFGSGTRLTVV.